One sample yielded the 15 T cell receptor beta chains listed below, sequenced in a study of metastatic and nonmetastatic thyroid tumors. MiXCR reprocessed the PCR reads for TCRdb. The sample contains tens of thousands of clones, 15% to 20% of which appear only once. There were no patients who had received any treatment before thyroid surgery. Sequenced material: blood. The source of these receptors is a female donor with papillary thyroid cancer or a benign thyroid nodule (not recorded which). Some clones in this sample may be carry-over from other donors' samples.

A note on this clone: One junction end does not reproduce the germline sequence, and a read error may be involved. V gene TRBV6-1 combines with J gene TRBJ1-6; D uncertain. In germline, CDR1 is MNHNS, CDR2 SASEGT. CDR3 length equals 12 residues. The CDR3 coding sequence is TGTGCCTGCAGCGAAATGACGTCCCCCCACCACTTT. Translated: CACSEMTSPHHF.

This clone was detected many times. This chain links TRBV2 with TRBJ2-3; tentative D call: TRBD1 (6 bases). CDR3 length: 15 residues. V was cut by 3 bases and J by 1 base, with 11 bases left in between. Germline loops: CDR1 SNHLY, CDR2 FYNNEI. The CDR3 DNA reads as TGTGCCAGCAGTGATCCAGGGGCAGGCACAGATACGCAGTATTTT. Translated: CASSDPGAGTDTQYF.

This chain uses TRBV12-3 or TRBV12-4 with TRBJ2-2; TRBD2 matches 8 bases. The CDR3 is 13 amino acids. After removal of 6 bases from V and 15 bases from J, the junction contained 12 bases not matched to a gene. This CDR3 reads CASRTSVRARVFF. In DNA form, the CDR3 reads TGTGCCAGCAGGACTAGCGTTAGGGCTCGGGTGTTTTTT.

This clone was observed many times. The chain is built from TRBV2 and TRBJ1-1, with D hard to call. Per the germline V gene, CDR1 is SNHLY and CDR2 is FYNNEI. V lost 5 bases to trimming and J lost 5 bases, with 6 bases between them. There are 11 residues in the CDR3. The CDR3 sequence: CASSPPTEAFF. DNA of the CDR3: TGTGCCAGCAGTCCTCCGACTGAAGCTTTCTTT.

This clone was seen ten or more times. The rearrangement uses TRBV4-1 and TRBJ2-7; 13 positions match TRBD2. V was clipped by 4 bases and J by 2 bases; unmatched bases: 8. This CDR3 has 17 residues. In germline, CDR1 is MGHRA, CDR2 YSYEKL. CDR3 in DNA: TGCGCCAGCAGCCCCTTACTGACTAGCGGGGGGACCTACGAGCAGTACTTC. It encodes CASSPLLTSGGTYEQYF.

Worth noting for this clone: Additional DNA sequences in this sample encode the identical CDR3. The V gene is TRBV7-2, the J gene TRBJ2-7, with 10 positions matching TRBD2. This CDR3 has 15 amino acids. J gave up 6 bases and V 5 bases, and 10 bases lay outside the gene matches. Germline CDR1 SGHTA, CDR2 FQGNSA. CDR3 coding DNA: TGTGCCAGCAGCCCTATTGGTTTAGCGGGAGGCGAGCAGTACTTC. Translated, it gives CASSPIGLAGGEQYF.

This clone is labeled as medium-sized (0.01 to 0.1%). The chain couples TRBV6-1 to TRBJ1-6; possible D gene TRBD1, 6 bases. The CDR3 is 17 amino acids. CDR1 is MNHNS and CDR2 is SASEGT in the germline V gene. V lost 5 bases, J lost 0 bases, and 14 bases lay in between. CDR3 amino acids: CASSNPGDSSYNSPLHF. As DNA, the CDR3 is TGTGCCAGCAGTAATCCAGGGGATAGCTCCTATAATTCACCCCTCCACTTT.

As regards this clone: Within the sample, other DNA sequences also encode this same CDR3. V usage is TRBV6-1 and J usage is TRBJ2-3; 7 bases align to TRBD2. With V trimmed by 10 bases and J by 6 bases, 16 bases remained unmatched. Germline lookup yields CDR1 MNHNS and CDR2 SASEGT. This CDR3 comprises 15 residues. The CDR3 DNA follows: TGTGCCACCTTGTTCGGAGGGAGGGCCAATGATACGCAGTATTTT. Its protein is CATLFGGRANDTQYF.

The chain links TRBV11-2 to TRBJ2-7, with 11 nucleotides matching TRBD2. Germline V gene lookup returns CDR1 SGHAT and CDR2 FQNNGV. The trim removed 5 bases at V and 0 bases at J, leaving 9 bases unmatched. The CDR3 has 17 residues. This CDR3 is CASSSGVAGGYSYEQYF. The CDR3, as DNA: TGTGCCAGCAGCAGCGGGGTAGCGGGAGGGTACTCCTACGAGCAGTACTTC.

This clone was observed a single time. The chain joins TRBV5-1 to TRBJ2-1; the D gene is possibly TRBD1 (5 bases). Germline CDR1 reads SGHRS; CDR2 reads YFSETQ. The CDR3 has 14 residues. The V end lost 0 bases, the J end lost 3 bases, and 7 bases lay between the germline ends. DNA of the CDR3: TGCGCCAGCAGCTTGGGACAGAACTACAATGAGCAGTTCTTC. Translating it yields CASSLGQNYNEQFF.

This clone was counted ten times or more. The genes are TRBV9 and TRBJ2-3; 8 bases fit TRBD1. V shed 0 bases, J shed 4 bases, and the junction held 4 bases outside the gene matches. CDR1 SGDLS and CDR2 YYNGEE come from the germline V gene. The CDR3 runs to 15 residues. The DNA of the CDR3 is TGTGCCAGCAGCGTAGGACAGGGGCTGGCAGATACGCAGTATTTT. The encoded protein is CASSVGQGLADTQYF.

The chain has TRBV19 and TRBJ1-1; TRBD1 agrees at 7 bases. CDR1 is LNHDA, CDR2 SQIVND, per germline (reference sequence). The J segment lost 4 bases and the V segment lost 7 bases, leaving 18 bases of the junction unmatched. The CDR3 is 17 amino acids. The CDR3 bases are TGTGCCAGTAATTTAGGGGGCGATGAACTGAGGGGCACTGAAGCTTTCTTT. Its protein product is CASNLGGDELRGTEAFF.

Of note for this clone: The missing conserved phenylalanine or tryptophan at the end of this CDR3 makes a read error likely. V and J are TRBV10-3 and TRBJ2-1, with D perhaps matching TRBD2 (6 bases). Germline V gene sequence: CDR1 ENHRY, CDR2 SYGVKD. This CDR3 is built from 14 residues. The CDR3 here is CGISRDSTYNEQFI. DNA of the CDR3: TGTGGCATCAGCCGGGACTCTACTTACAATGAGCAGTTCATC.

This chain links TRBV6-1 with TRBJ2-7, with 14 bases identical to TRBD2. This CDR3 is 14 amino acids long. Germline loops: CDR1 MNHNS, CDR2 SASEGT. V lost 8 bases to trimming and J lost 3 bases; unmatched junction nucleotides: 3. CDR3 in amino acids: CASWTSGGIYEQYF. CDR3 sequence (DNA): TGTGCCAGCTGGACTAGCGGGGGGATCTACGAGCAGTACTTC.

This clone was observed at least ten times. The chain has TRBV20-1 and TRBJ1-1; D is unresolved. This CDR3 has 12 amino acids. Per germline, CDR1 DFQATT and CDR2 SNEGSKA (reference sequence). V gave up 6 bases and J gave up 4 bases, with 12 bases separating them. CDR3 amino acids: CSACSGVTEAFF. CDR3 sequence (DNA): TGCAGTGCATGTTCGGGAGTCACTGAAGCTTTCTTT.